This T cell receptor beta chain derives from a study of T cells in Graves' hyperthyroidism and ophthalmopathy. The source material, RNA transcripts, was used to amplify TCR beta CDR3 regions. The HTBI primer set was used in a first-round RT-PCR of the TCR CDR3. Each CDR3 protein gets one entry after TCRdb re-called the multiplex PCR reads with MiXCR. The sample has around 690,000 distinct CDR3 sequences; around 16% are singletons. The ends lost 3 bases at V and 1 base at J; junction bases unmatched: 12. The CDR3 loop spans 18 amino acids. Germline loops: CDR1 MNHEY, CDR2 SMNVEV (reference sequence). PBMCs stemmed from less than 13 ml fresh peripheral blood. Notes on this clonotype: Antigen specificity is unknown.

Notes on the study in general: Most clonotypes that expanded in the thyroid above 0.001 also showed up in blood.

The receptor comes from a man aged 45 to 65 with Graves' hyperthyroidism. What was sequenced was blood. The genes are TRBV27 and TRBJ2-7; 10 bases are a match to TRBD2. The CDR3 sequence is CASSFFPPLAGASYEQYF. The CDR3 nucleotides are TGTGCCAGCAGTTTCTTCCCCCCCCTAGCGGGGGCTTCCTACGAGCAGTACTTC.